This record covers a single TCR beta chain. The target antigen is unknown. The data stem from a study of T cells in Graves' hyperthyroidism and ophthalmopathy. This CDR3 is 18 amino acids long. Unmatched junction bases numbered 12, after V lost 5 bases and J lost 2 bases. Germline V gene sequence: CDR1 MDHEN, CDR2 SYDVKM. RNA transcripts yielded amplified TCR beta CDR3 regions. The HTBI primer set drove a first-round RT-PCR of the TCR CDR3. TCRdb recomputed calls from the multiplex PCR reads with MiXCR, one row per CDR3 protein. Among around 450,000 distinct CDR3 sequences listed, approximately 15% were seen once. Study observations and caveats: A model built on 13 V-J features separated ophthalmopathy from stable hyperthyroidism.

This chain links TRBV28 with TRBJ2-6; TRBD1 agrees at 7 bases. Source material: blood. The source of this sequence is a woman in her late teens or twenties with Graves' hyperthyroidism. This chain's CDR3 is CASSPWAGGEAGANVLTF. In DNA form, the CDR3 reads TGTGCCAGCAGTCCATGGGCAGGGGGAGAGGCTGGGGCCAACGTCCTGACTTTC.